This T cell receptor beta chain appears in the sequencing data of a study of T-cell memory formation after mild COVID-19. Study context: Clusters were largely donor specific.

It was 5'RACE with constant-segment primers that produced the TCR alpha and TCR beta cDNA libraries, which carried sample barcodes and UMIs. TCRdb re-called the 5' RACE reads with MiXCR, one entry per CDR3 protein. The sample has approximately 250,000 distinct CDR3 sequences; 15% are singletons. As regards this clonotype: What it binds is not known.

The CDR3 spans 15 residues. V was clipped by 6 bases and J by 6 bases, with 19 bases between them. The germline gives CDR1 SGHRS, CDR2 YFSETQ. The study's findings and limits: Unconfirmed was the SARS-CoV-2 specificity of second-wave clones that peaked on day 37. From day 15 to 85, contracting clones were balanced between CD4 and CD8, whereas later expanders leaned toward CD4+.

This sequence joins TRBV5-1 and TRBJ2-1; D is possibly TRBD1 (6 bases). The sample was PBMCs or a T cell subset sorted from them (not recorded which). This TCR came from an adult woman who had mild COVID-19 (a few samples of this study predate the infection). Cell type and time point are not known. The CDR3 DNA reads as TGCGCCAGCAATACGGGACAACCAGGCGGCAATGAGCAGTTCTTC. Translation gives CASNTGQPGGNEQFF.